The source of this T cell receptor (beta chain) is a study of spatial heterogeneity in lung cancer. Findings and limits, study-wide: Resection blood, more than follow-up blood, showed ubiquitous expanded tumor TCRs.

Points on this clonotype: No antigen is known for it.

Trimming pared 5 bases from V and 4 bases from J, leaving 11 bases between. Germline V gene data show CDR1 as SGHDN and CDR2 as FVKESK. This CDR3 spans 13 amino acids. TCR cDNA molecules each had a unique molecular identifier. TCRdb re-derived calls from the 5' RACE reads in MiXCR, one entry per CDR3 protein. The table has fewer than 45,000 distinct CDR3 sequences, 6.5% to 8% seen once. Time point described: sample taken at primary tumor resection. The study sequenced unsorted whole RNA from tumor, nontumor lung or frozen PBMC. The donors comprised around 72 untreated early-stage non-small cell lung cancer patients.

This clonotype was obtained from a female donor with early-stage non-small cell lung cancer. V usage is TRBV14 and J usage is TRBJ1-1; no clear D gene. The starting material was PBMCs, obtained at surgery. The CDR3: CASSTGRLTEAFF. The CDR3 nucleotides are TGTGCCAGCAGCACGGGTCGGCTCACTGAAGCTTTCTTT.